This entry lists 27 T cell receptor beta chains sequenced from one sample in a study of blood T cell repertoires in COVID-19. Some clones are missing from TCRdb's copy, which holds only in-frame ones; the method was immunoSEQ multiplex PCR. The sample lists 200,000 to 250,000 clones, approximately 80% occurring once. Material: peripheral blood. All receptors derive from a woman aged 80 or over with COVID-19, enrolled during active disease.

CDR3 loop: CASSPTVDSPYGYTF. The CDR3 DNA is TGTGCCAGCAGTCCGACGGTAGACAGTCCCTATGGCTACACCTTC. The chain has TRBV7-3 and TRBJ1-2, with D possibly TRBD1 on 5 matching bases. The length of the CDR3 is 15 residues. Germline values: CDR1 SGHTA, CDR2 FQGTGA. Trimming removed 6 bases from V and 4 bases from J, with 18 bases in between.

The J gene is TRBJ2-5, the V gene TRBV5-1, with a possible D match to TRBD2 (6 bases). V lost 6 bases and J 1 base, leaving 16 bases between the germline ends. CDR1 is SGHRS and CDR2 is YFSETQ in the germline V gene. The CDR3 spans 15 residues. CDR3 in DNA: TGCGCCAGCACCCCGGGTGGTAGCGGCCAAGAGACCCAGTACTTC. Its translation is CASTPGGSGQETQYF.

The chain joins TRBV5-1 to TRBJ2-1; tentative D call: TRBD2 (7 bases). The V gene's germline CDR1 is SGHRS and CDR2 YFSETQ. Trimming pared 2 bases from V and 4 bases from J, leaving 13 bases between. CDR3 length equals 15 residues. For the CDR3, the DNA is TGCGCCAGCAGCTTAGGCGGGGGCCATTACAATGAGCAGTTCTTC. Its protein is CASSLGGGHYNEQFF.

J is TRBJ2-1 and V is TRBV7-9, with TRBD1 identical over 9 bases. The trim removed 6 bases at V and 4 bases at J, leaving 7 bases unmatched. The CDR3 has 15 amino acids. In germline, CDR1 is SEHNR, CDR2 FQNEAQ (reference sequence). The CDR3 sequence is CASSSPGQGYNEQFF. The CDR3 DNA follows: TGTGCCAGCAGTTCCCCGGGACAGGGTTACAATGAGCAGTTCTTC. The full variable domain, in which reference TRBV7-9 and TRBJ2-1 provide the parts outside the CDR3, is DTGVSQNPRHKITKRGQNVTFRCDPISEHNRLYWYRQTLGQGPEFLTYFQNEAQLEKSRLLSDRFSAERPKGSFSTLEIQRTEQGDSAMYLCASSSPGQGYNEQFFGPGTRLTVL.

The chain uses TRBV2 and TRBJ1-1; 7 nucleotides agree with TRBD1. In germline, CDR1 is SNHLY, CDR2 FYNNEI. The junction had 7 bases not matched to a gene; V was cut back by 5 bases and J by 1 base. The length of the CDR3 is 15 residues. The CDR3 coding sequence is TGTGCCAGCAGTCTTTCCGGGACAGAGAACACTGAAGCTTTCTTT. It specifies CASSLSGTENTEAFF.

The chain's CDR3 is CASGIGRSTTNEKLFF. CDR3 coding DNA: TGTGCCAGCGGAATCGGGAGGTCTACAACTAATGAAAAACTGTTTTTT. The chain uses TRBV11-2 and TRBJ1-4, with no clear D. Trimming cost V 8 bases and J 0 bases, with 16 bases left between them. The CDR3 has 16 residues. The germline gives CDR1 SGHAT, CDR2 FQNNGV.

This sequence joins TRBV3-1 (or the pseudogene TRBV3-2) and TRBJ2-7; TRBD1 agrees at 8 bases. This CDR3 region has 17 residues. CDR1 and CDR2 (germline): LGHDT, YNNKEL (reference sequence). With V trimmed by 0 bases and J by 5 bases, 12 bases remained unmatched. The CDR3 DNA follows: TGTGCCAGCAGCCAAGAATTATCTTTGGACAGGGCCCACGAGCAGTACTTC. Translation gives CASSQELSLDRAHEQYF.

The chain has TRBV5-8 and TRBJ2-3; 7 positions agree with TRBD1. Germline values: CDR1 SGHTS, CDR2 YDEGEE. The CDR3 length is 15 residues. V lost 3 bases to trimming and J lost 2 bases; unmatched junction nucleotides: 6. The CDR3 DNA reads TGTGCCAGCAGCTACCGACAGGGCGCCACAGATACGCAGTATTTT. Its translation: CASSYRQGATDTQYF. The variable domain in full, with the rest retrieved from reference TRBV5-8 and TRBJ2-3, is EAGVTQSPTHLIKTRGQQATLRCSPISGHTSVYWYQQALGLGLQFLLWYDEGEERNRGNFPPRFSGRQFPNYSSELNVNALELEDSALYLCASSYRQGATDTQYFGPGTRLTVL.

The chain has TRBV12-3 or TRBV12-4 and TRBJ2-5; D may be TRBD2 (5 bases). Trimming removed 4 bases from V and 4 bases from J, with 7 bases in between. This CDR3 region has 12 residues. DNA of the CDR3: TGTGCCAGCAGTTCGGGGAGAGAGACCCAGTACTTC. Translated: CASSSGRETQYF.

The CDR3 DNA follows: TGCGCCAGCAGCTTGGGGGACAGAACTGAAGCTTTCTTT. Its protein product is CASSLGDRTEAFF. The V and J genes are TRBV5-1 and TRBJ1-1; 7 bases match TRBD1. The CDR3 spans 13 residues. Germline V gene lookup returns CDR1 SGHRS and CDR2 YFSETQ. V lost 0 bases, J lost 5 bases, and 1 base stayed unmatched.

The chain recombines TRBV6-1 with TRBJ1-1; 8 nucleotides agree with TRBD1. CDR1 is MNHNS and CDR2 is SASEGT in the germline V gene. This CDR3 has 15 amino acids. The V gene end was trimmed by 1 base and the J gene end by 11 bases; junction bases not matched to a gene: 12. The CDR3, as DNA: TGTGCCAGCAGTGAAGGGCCGGACAGGGCCACCGCCGCTTTCTTT. Translation gives CASSEGPDRATAAFF.

This clone was seen only once. This rearrangement joins TRBV5-1 to TRBJ1-1; the match to TRBD1 covers 7 bases. Trimming took 3 bases from V and 4 from J; bases not matched to a gene: 24. The length of the CDR3 is 20 residues. Germline assignment: CDR1 SGHRS and CDR2 YFSETQ. CDR3 DNA sequence: TGCGCCAGCAGCTCGGTAGTTGGGGGACAGAGGAGATATGTCGGCACTGAAGCTTTCTTT. It encodes CASSSVVGGQRRYVGTEAFF.

This clone came up a few times. The rearrangement links TRBV7-2 to TRBJ2-7; 11 bases fit TRBD2. Trimming removed 5 bases from V and 4 bases from J; junction bases left unmatched: 7. Germline V gene lookup returns CDR1 SGHTA and CDR2 FQGNSA. This CDR3 has 15 residues. The CDR3 is CASSISGTSGYEQYF. DNA of the CDR3: TGTGCCAGCAGCATATCCGGGACTAGCGGATACGAGCAGTACTTC.

This clone was picked up a small number of times. The CDR3 DNA sequence: TGTGCCAGCACCCCCGATGGGCGGGGGACAGATACGCAGTATTTT. Residues: CASTPDGRGTDTQYF. This rearrangement joins TRBV5-5 to TRBJ2-3, with 7 bases that match TRBD2. J lost 3 bases, V lost 6 bases, and 10 bases had no gene match. Per germline, CDR1 SGHKS and CDR2 YYEKEE (reference sequence). The CDR3 is 15 amino acids.

The chain joins TRBV27 to TRBJ2-1, with 7 positions matching TRBD1. The V gene's germline CDR1 is MNHEY and CDR2 SMNVEV (reference sequence). V trimming: 4 bases; J trimming: 9 bases; junction bases outside the gene matches: 9. The CDR3 length is 14 residues. CDR3 amino acids: CASSSLLEGAEQFF. CDR3 bases: TGTGCCAGCAGTTCCCTCCTCGAGGGGGCTGAGCAGTTCTTC.

The chain couples TRBV5-1 to TRBJ2-7, with D unclear. The V gene's germline CDR1 is SGHRS and CDR2 YFSETQ. This CDR3 is 12 amino acids long. Trimming removed 5 bases from V and 0 bases from J, with 6 bases in between. The CDR3 DNA reads TGCGCCAGCAGACTAAACTCCTACGAGCAGTACTTC. Protein product: CASRLNSYEQYF. The full variable domain, with the rest looked up from reference TRBV5-1 and TRBJ2-7, is KAGVTQTPRYLIKTRGQQVTLSCSPISGHRSVSWYQQTPGQGLQFLFEYFSETQRNKGNFPGRFSGRQFSNSRSEMNVSTLELGDSALYLCASRLNSYEQYFGPGTRLTVT.

This chain connects TRBV7-8 to TRBJ2-7; 13 positions agree with TRBD2. Germline V CDR1 and CDR2: SGHVS, FQNEAQ. The CDR3 has 15 amino acids. With 5 bases clipped from V and 3 bases from J, the junction kept 4 bases outside the gene matches. In DNA, the CDR3 is TGTGCCAGCAGCCCGGGACTAGCGGGAAGCTACGAGCAGTACTTC. Its translation is CASSPGLAGSYEQYF.

The V and J genes are TRBV3-1 (or the pseudogene TRBV3-2) and TRBJ1-1; D not resolved. V lost 2 bases and J 4 bases, leaving 11 bases between the germline ends. CDR3 length: 14 amino acids. CDR1 and CDR2 (germline): LGHDT, YNNKEL (reference sequence). The CDR3 sequence is CASSQLGGGTEAFF. The DNA of the CDR3 is TGTGCCAGCAGCCAACTCGGAGGAGGCACTGAAGCTTTCTTT.

The chain links TRBV15 to TRBJ1-1, with TRBD1 as a possible D gene (5 bases). Looked up from germline, CDR1 is LNHNV and CDR2 is YYDKDF (reference sequence). This CDR3 contains 14 residues. Trimming removed 0 bases at V and 1 base at J, with 6 bases between. CDR3 DNA sequence: TGTGCCACCAGCAGAGATCAGGGGAACACTGAAGCTTTCTTT. Translation gives CATSRDQGNTEAFF.

This chain uses TRBV19 with TRBJ2-1; perhaps TRBD2 as D (5 bases). From germline, CDR1 is LNHDA and CDR2 SQIVND (reference sequence). The V and J ends lost 6 bases and 2 bases respectively, with 14 bases between them. The CDR3 consists of 15 residues. This CDR3 is CASRSGLPPYNEQFF. CDR3 bases: TGTGCCAGTAGAAGCGGACTTCCGCCCTACAATGAGCAGTTCTTC.

The chain couples TRBV28 to TRBJ2-3; D is possibly TRBD2 (5 bases). In germline, CDR1 is MDHEN, CDR2 SYDVKM. The CDR3 is made up of 13 amino acids. Trimming removed 7 bases at V and 3 bases at J, with 11 bases between. CDR3 bases: TGTGCCAGCACCCCTCCGGGGACAGATACGCAGTATTTT. Protein sequence: CASTPPGTDTQYF.

J is TRBJ1-2 and V is TRBV9; a possible D gene is TRBD1 (5 bases). This CDR3 region has 13 residues. Germline V gene lookup returns CDR1 SGDLS and CDR2 YYNGEE. Between the trimmed V and J ends, which lost 3 bases and 2 bases, there was a span of 8 bases. This CDR3 is CASSAQANYGYTF. The CDR3 DNA reads as TGTGCCAGCAGCGCACAGGCCAACTATGGCTACACCTTC. Looking up the rest from reference TRBV9 and TRBJ1-2 gives the full variable domain: DSGVTQTPKHLITATGQRVTLRCSPRSGDLSVYWYQQSLDQGLQFLIQYYNGEERAKGNILERFSAQQFPDLHSELNLSSLELGDSALYFCASSAQANYGYTFGSGTRLTVV.

V and J are TRBV15 and TRBJ2-7; 11 nucleotides align to TRBD1. Germline V gene lookup returns CDR1 LNHNV and CDR2 YYDKDF (reference sequence). With V trimmed by 1 base and J by 7 bases, 12 bases remained unmatched. This CDR3 region has 17 residues. The CDR3 DNA follows: TGTGCCACCAGCAGAGGATTGGGACAGGGGGGATTGAGAGAGCAGTACTTC. This encodes CATSRGLGQGGLREQYF.

CDR3 sequence: CASSGRGQTEAFF. The CDR3, as DNA: TGTGCCAGCTCAGGAAGGGGACAAACTGAAGCTTTCTTT. The V and J genes are TRBV18 and TRBJ1-1, with D tentatively TRBD1 (6 bases). Germline V gene data show CDR1 as KGHSH and CDR2 as LQKENI. Deletions cut 5 bases from V and 5 bases from J, with 12 bases between. This CDR3 is built from 13 residues. Combining the CDR3 with reference TRBV18 and TRBJ1-1 gives the whole variable domain NAGVMQNPRHLVRRRGQEARLRCSPMKGHSHVYWYRQLPEEGLKFMVYLQKENIIDESGMPKERFSAEFPKEGPSILRIQQVVRGDSAAYFCASSGRGQTEAFFGQGTRLTVV.

The CDR3 sequence is CASSGTRGGGADTQYF. The CDR3 DNA sequence: TGTGCCAGCAGCGGGACACGCGGGGGGGGCGCAGATACGCAGTATTTT. The chain joins TRBV5-4 to TRBJ2-3; 9 bases map to TRBD2. This CDR3 is built from 16 residues. Germline lookup yields CDR1 SGHNT and CDR2 YYREEE (reference sequence). J gave up 4 bases and V 4 bases, and 10 bases lay outside the gene matches.

The J gene is TRBJ1-4, the V gene TRBV18; D is possibly TRBD1 (5 bases). CDR1 KGHSH and CDR2 LQKENI come from the germline V gene. The CDR3 has 13 amino acids. With 3 bases removed from V and 13 bases from J, the gap between germline ends came to 15 bases. CDR3 DNA: TGTGCCAGCTCACCCGGTCCAGGGATCATACTGTTTTTT. Its translation is CASSPGPGIILFF.

V is TRBV2 and J is TRBJ1-5; D remains unclear. The germline V gene encodes CDR1 SNHLY and CDR2 FYNNEI. Trimming removed 0 bases from V and 7 bases from J, with 10 bases in between. The CDR3 contains 14 residues. CDR3: CASSEARPGQPQHF. The CDR3 nucleotides read TGTGCCAGCAGTGAAGCGCGGCCGGGGCAGCCCCAGCATTTT.